This T cell receptor beta chain was documented in a study of shared clonotypes between healthy human individuals. Study in general: Donors were a couple of women and a few men aged 18 to 49. Points from the study as a whole: Since donors were few, the genetic and exposure-history diversity represented was limited. An anticipated effect of sequencing depth on clonotype sharing among donors was recognized. Sampling covered nothing but blood. Tissue TCR repertoires likely differ from those found in blood.

The CDR3 is 13 residues long. The V gene lost 3 bases and the J gene lost 3 bases, with 9 bases spanning the gap. Germline V gene sequence: CDR1 SGHRS, CDR2 YFSETQ. The data were produced by immunoSEQ multiplex PCR, yet TCRdb's version contains in-frame clones alone and is incomplete. The sample shows 530,000 or so clones, 60% to 80% of them seen only once. Worth noting for this clone: Its antigen is unidentified.

This TCR was recovered from a middle-aged woman in good health. Some clones in this sample may be carry-over from other donors' samples. Sequenced material: PBMCs. This chain uses TRBV5-1 with TRBJ2-5, with TRBD2 as a possible D gene (6 bases). CDR3 protein: CASSSGVEETQYF. The CDR3 coding sequence is TGCGCCAGCAGCTCGGGGGTGGAAGAGACCCAGTACTTC.